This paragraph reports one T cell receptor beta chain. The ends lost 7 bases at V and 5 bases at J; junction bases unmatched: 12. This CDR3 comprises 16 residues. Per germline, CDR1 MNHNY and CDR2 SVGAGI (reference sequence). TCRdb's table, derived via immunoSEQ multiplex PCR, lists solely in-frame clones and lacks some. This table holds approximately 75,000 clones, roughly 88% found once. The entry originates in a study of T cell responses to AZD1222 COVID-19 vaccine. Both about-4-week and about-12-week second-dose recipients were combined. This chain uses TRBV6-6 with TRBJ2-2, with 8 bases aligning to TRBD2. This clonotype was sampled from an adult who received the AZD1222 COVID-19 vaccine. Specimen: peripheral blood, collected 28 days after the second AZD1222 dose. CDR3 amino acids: CASTLGGGVETGELFF. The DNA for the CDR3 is TGTGCCAGCACCCTCGGGGGGGGCGTTGAGACCGGGGAGCTGTTTTTT.